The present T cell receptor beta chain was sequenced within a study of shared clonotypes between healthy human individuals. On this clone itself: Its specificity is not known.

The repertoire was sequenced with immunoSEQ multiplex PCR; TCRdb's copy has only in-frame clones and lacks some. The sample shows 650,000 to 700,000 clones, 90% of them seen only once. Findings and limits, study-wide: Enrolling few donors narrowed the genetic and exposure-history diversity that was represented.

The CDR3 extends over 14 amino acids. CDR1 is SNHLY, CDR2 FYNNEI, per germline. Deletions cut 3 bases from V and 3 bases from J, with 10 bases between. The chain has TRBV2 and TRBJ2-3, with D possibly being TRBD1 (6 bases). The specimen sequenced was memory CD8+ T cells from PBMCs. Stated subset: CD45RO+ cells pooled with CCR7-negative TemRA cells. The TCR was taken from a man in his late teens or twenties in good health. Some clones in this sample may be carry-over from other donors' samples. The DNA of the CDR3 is TGTGCCAGCAGTGAGGAAAGGGGGACAGATACGCAGTATTTT. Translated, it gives CASSEERGTDTQYF.